Below, one TCR beta chain is given with its context. Here immunoSEQ multiplex PCR was the method, and the copy in TCRdb shows in-frame clones only, minus some. The repertoire has roughly 30,000 clones, 75% to 85% of them found once; the top ten carry about a sixth. Treatment: randomized to nivolumab then ipilimumab (arm A) or the reverse (arm B). None of the patients previously received DNA-damaging chemotherapy. Live CD3+CD8+ CD19− CD56− cells were sorted from PBMCs. This specimen comes from a study of sequential checkpoint blockade in melanoma. Across the whole study: Randomization was 1:1 between first-line nivolumab→ipilimumab and ipilimumab→nivolumab. Both treatment sequences were followed by maintenance nivolumab.

J gave up 6 bases and V 3 bases, and 15 bases lay outside the gene matches. The germline V gene encodes CDR1 SGDLS and CDR2 YYNGEE. The CDR3 is 17 amino acids. This TCR derives from a human donor with melanoma. Sequences were derived from CD8+ T cells sorted from blood (inferred from file names), sampled from a patient given nivolumab and ipilimumab in sequence. The J gene is TRBJ1-1, the V gene TRBV9; 9 bases are shared with TRBD1. CDR3 coding DNA: TGTGCCAGCAGCGAGGGGGCGGGGACAGGGTGGTTGGCTGAAGCTTTCTTT. Translation: CASSEGAGTGWLAEAFF.